These 30 T cell receptor beta chains were sequenced from one sample in a study of T cell responses to AZD1222 COVID-19 vaccine. Profiled with immunoSEQ multiplex PCR; TCRdb holds only in-frame clones, not every one. The table records more than 150,000 clones, roughly nine tenths of them present only once. The material sequenced was peripheral blood, taken after recovery from COVID-19. These receptors were collected from an adult who had recovered from COVID-19.

This clone turned up a few times. V gene TRBV7-9 combines with J gene TRBJ1-2; D is uncertain. Trimming left V 2 bases short and J 1 base short, with 2 bases between. Looked up from germline, CDR1 is SEHNR and CDR2 is FQNEAQ (reference sequence). CDR3 length: 12 residues. CDR3 sequence (DNA): TGTGCCAGCAGCTTAAGTAACTATGGCTACACCTTC. Its translation is CASSLSNYGYTF.

The rearrangement links TRBV3-1 (or the pseudogene TRBV3-2) to TRBJ2-2, with D possibly TRBD2 on 5 matching bases. The CDR3 is 14 amino acids. CDR1 is LGHDT, CDR2 YNNKEL, per germline (reference sequence). Trimming stripped 2 bases from V and 3 bases from J, with 7 bases between. The CDR3 is CASSQYGDTGELFF. The CDR3, as DNA: TGTGCCAGCAGCCAATACGGGGACACCGGGGAGCTGTTTTTT.

This clone was seen only once. The V gene is TRBV5-1, the J gene TRBJ2-7, with 11 bases lining up with TRBD2. V lost 4 bases, J lost 2 bases, and 2 bases stayed unmatched. Germline V CDR1 and CDR2: SGHRS, YFSETQ. CDR3 length: 14 residues. In nucleotides, the CDR3 is TGCGCCAGCAGCCTGACTAGCGGGGCCTACGAGCAGTACTTC. Protein product: CASSLTSGAYEQYF.

This clone was found once. The J gene is TRBJ2-3, the V gene TRBV4-2, with D possibly matching TRBD1 (5 bases). Germline CDR1 and CDR2: LGHNA and YNFKEQ. The V end lost 4 bases, the J end lost 0 bases, and 20 bases lay between the germline ends. The length of the CDR3 is 18 residues. Written as DNA, the CDR3 is TGTGCCAGCAGCCCAAGTCCCAGGACACCTGCTAGCACAGATACGCAGTATTTT. Translation gives CASSPSPRTPASTDTQYF.

The chain carries TRBV7-3 and TRBJ1-1; D is uncertain. Germline CDR1 SGHTA, CDR2 FQGTGA. Between the trimmed V and J ends, which lost 2 bases and 7 bases, there was a span of 14 bases. The CDR3 runs 14 residues. The CDR3 DNA reads as TGTGCCAGCAGCTTAGGAGAGGCTGGAGGTGAAGCTTTCTTT. Its translation: CASSLGEAGGEAFF.

This clone was observed a few times. This chain joins TRBV5-4 and TRBJ2-3; TRBD2 matches 11 bases. Germline-derived CDR1 and CDR2 are SGHNT and YYREEE (reference sequence). The CDR3 consists of 19 residues. V lost 2 bases to trimming and J lost 1 base; unmatched junction nucleotides: 12. The CDR3 nucleotides read TGTGCCAGCAGCTTTTTCGGGACTAGCGGAAAAAAGGGCACAGATACGCAGTATTTT. This sequence encodes CASSFFGTSGKKGTDTQYF. Full variable domain (remainder filled in from reference TRBV5-4 and TRBJ2-3): ETGVTQSPTHLIKTRGQQVTLRCSSQSGHNTVSWYQQALGQGPQFIFQYYREEENGRGNFPPRFSGLQFPNYSSELNVNALELDDSALYLCASSFFGTSGKKGTDTQYFGPGTRLTVL.

The DNA of the CDR3 is TGTGCCAGCAGCACGGCGGACACTAGCTCTGGAAACACCATATATTTT. Amino acid sequence: CASSTADTSSGNTIYF. This sequence joins TRBV5-5 and TRBJ1-3; the D gene is possibly TRBD1 (5 bases). V gave up 4 bases and J gave up 0 bases, with 14 bases separating them. The germline V gene has CDR1 SGHKS and CDR2 YYEKEE (reference sequence). This CDR3 has 16 residues.

This clone was found a few times. The rearrangement links TRBV3-1 (or the pseudogene TRBV3-2) to TRBJ1-5; D gene ambiguous. V shed 4 bases and J shed 9 bases, with 10 bases lying between them. The CDR3 loop spans 12 amino acids. CDR1 is LGHDT and CDR2 is YNNKEL in the germline V gene (reference sequence). The CDR3 nucleotides are TGTGCCAGCAGCCGACTCGGATCGCCCCAGCATTTT. It encodes CASSRLGSPQHF.

The V and J genes are TRBV12-3 or TRBV12-4 and TRBJ1-1; D ambiguous. V gave up 6 bases and J gave up 10 bases, with 15 bases separating them. The CDR3 spans 12 residues. The CDR3 is CASSPDAVVAFF. Written as DNA, the CDR3 is TGTGCCAGCAGCCCAGATGCAGTGGTAGCTTTCTTT.

The rearrangement joins TRBV7-2 to TRBJ2-7, with 8 bases identical to TRBD2. Unmatched junction bases numbered 8, after V lost 4 bases and J lost 3 bases. Germline assignment: CDR1 SGHTA and CDR2 FQGNSA. CDR3 length equals 15 residues. In DNA, the CDR3 is TGTGCCAGCAGCTCCGGGGGGGCAGGAGACTACGAGCAGTACTTC. Encoded protein: CASSSGGAGDYEQYF.

In DNA form, the CDR3 reads TGCAGTGCTGGACAGACCGAAAAACTGTTTTTT. This sequence encodes CSAGQTEKLFF. The chain couples TRBV20-1 to TRBJ1-4, with D tentatively TRBD1 (6 bases). Germline values: CDR1 DFQATT, CDR2 SNEGSKA (reference sequence). V was clipped by 5 bases and J by 8 bases, with 9 bases between them. The length of the CDR3 is 11 residues.

This chain joins TRBV2 and TRBJ1-1, with D unclear. CDR1 is SNHLY and CDR2 is FYNNEI in the germline V gene. The V and J ends lost 6 bases and 3 bases respectively, with 14 bases between them. The CDR3 consists of 14 residues. CDR3 coding DNA: TGTGCCAGCAGCCCCAGCCAGTGGGACACTGAAGCTTTCTTT. Translation: CASSPSQWDTEAFF.

The gene calls are TRBV11-2 and TRBJ1-2, with 8 bases matching TRBD1. From germline, CDR1 is SGHAT and CDR2 FQNNGV. J gave up 5 bases and V 2 bases, and 7 bases lay outside the gene matches. The length of the CDR3 is 15 residues. The CDR3 DNA sequence: TGTGCCAGCAGCTTACATGGACAGGGAGGTTATGGCTACACCTTC. It translates to CASSLHGQGGYGYTF.

V usage is TRBV7-3 and J usage is TRBJ2-6; D is undetermined. CDR3 length: 14 residues. Looked up from germline, CDR1 is SGHTA and CDR2 is FQGTGA. The V gene lost 1 base and the J gene lost 3 bases, with 4 bases spanning the gap. CDR3 residues: CASSLMFGANVLTF. CDR3 DNA: TGTGCCAGCAGCTTAATGTTTGGGGCCAACGTCCTGACTTTC.

The genes are TRBV2 and TRBJ1-2; D uncertain. Germline loops: CDR1 SNHLY, CDR2 FYNNEI. There are 13 residues in the CDR3. Deletions cut 5 bases from V and 3 bases from J, with 10 bases between. The DNA for the CDR3 is TGTGCCAGCAGTACCCGGACGGACTATGGCTACACCTTC. Protein sequence: CASSTRTDYGYTF.

V and J are TRBV2 and TRBJ2-2, with D perhaps given as TRBD1 or TRBD2 (5 bases each). This CDR3 is 12 amino acids long. Looked up from germline, CDR1 is SNHLY and CDR2 is FYNNEI. With 6 bases removed from V and 5 bases from J, the gap between germline ends came to 7 bases. The CDR3 DNA reads TGTGCCAGCAGGGGGGAAACCGGGGAGCTGTTTTTT. Translating gives CASRGETGELFF.

The sample holds one count of this clone. This chain connects TRBV28 to TRBJ2-7; 10 nucleotides agree with TRBD1. Losses at the gene ends were 3 bases for V and 3 bases for J; bases not matched to a gene: 8. The CDR3 consists of 16 residues. Germline loops: CDR1 MDHEN, CDR2 SYDVKM. The DNA of the CDR3 is TGTGCCAGCAGTTTTCGTAGGAGGACAGGGGGCTACGAGCAGTACTTC. This codes for CASSFRRRTGGYEQYF.

The CDR3 region has the DNA TGTGCCAGTAGTACAGAAATGTACAATGAGCAGTTCTTC. Translated, it gives CASSTEMYNEQFF. The chain joins TRBV19 to TRBJ2-1; D remains unclear. Per the germline V gene, CDR1 is LNHDA and CDR2 is SQIVND (reference sequence). The CDR3 loop spans 13 amino acids. Trimming took off 4 bases at V and 4 bases at J, with 8 bases between the two ends.

On this clone itself: At one boundary the junction diverges from the germline segment, which might be a read error. The rearrangement links TRBV7-7 to TRBJ2-3, with TRBD2 matching 13 bases. CDR1 is SSHAT and CDR2 is FNYEAQ in the germline V gene (reference sequence). This CDR3 spans 16 amino acids. CDR3 loop: CASSPGLAGAVDTQYF. CDR3 sequence (DNA): TGTGCTAGCAGTCCAGGACTAGCGGGAGCTGTAGATACGCAGTATTTT.

The chain links TRBV7-2 to TRBJ2-4; TRBD1 might be the D (5 bases). From germline, CDR1 is SGHTA and CDR2 FQGNSA. V was cut by 5 bases and J by 8 bases, with 22 bases left in between. CDR3 length: 16 residues. The CDR3 region is CASSAPPGQVRDIQYF. In DNA, the CDR3 is TGTGCCAGCAGCGCCCCGCCAGGTCAAGTCAGGGACATTCAGTACTTC.

The DNA for the CDR3 is TGCGCCAGCAGCCAGGGTACCGGGACTAGCGGTAATTACGAGCAGTACTTC. Translation gives CASSQGTGTSGNYEQYF. The V and J genes are TRBV4-3 and TRBJ2-7; 11 nucleotides line up with TRBD2. Germline values: CDR1 LGHNA, CDR2 YSLEER. Germline trimming cut 3 bases from V and 4 bases from J; bases unmatched to any gene: 11. This CDR3 comprises 17 residues.

The sample holds a few counts of this clone. The V and J genes are TRBV5-4 and TRBJ1-6; no reliable D call. The CDR3 extends over 14 amino acids. Deletions cut 0 bases from V and 4 bases from J, with 5 bases between. Germline CDR1 is SGHNT and CDR2 is YYREEE (reference sequence). CDR3 protein: CASSLGGYNSPLHF. In DNA, the CDR3 is TGTGCCAGCAGCTTGGGAGGATATAATTCACCCCTCCACTTT.

J is TRBJ2-1 and V is TRBV7-9; 8 bases match TRBD2. CDR1 is SEHNR and CDR2 is FQNEAQ in the germline V gene (reference sequence). The CDR3 has 12 amino acids. The trim removed 5 bases at V and 14 bases at J, leaving 8 bases unmatched. The CDR3 region has the DNA TGTGCCAGCAGCATCAGGACTAGCCGGGAGTTCTTC. This sequence encodes CASSIRTSREFF.

V usage is TRBV28 and J usage is TRBJ1-3, with TRBD1 identical over 10 bases. Germline V CDR1 and CDR2: MDHEN, SYDVKM. CDR3 length: 17 amino acids. V shed 1 base, J shed 2 bases, and the junction held 5 bases outside the gene matches. The CDR3 protein is CASSLSGTGEAGNTIYF. Here the CDR3 DNA reads TGTGCCAGCAGTTTATCCGGGACAGGGGAAGCTGGAAACACCATATATTTT.

This rearrangement joins TRBV28 to TRBJ2-4, with D hard to call. V lost 2 bases and J 7 bases, leaving 9 bases between the germline ends. Germline V gives CDR1 MDHEN, CDR2 SYDVKM. This CDR3 region has 13 residues. Written as DNA, the CDR3 is TGTGCCAGCAGTTTACGAAACAGCAACATTCAGTACTTC. It codes for CASSLRNSNIQYF. Full variable domain (remainder filled in from reference TRBV28 and TRBJ2-4): DVKVTQSSRYLVKRTGEKVFLECVQDMDHENMFWYRQDPGLGLRLIYFSYDVKMKEKGDIPEGYSVSREKKERFSLILESASTNQTSMYLCASSLRNSNIQYFGAGTRLSVL.

The chain is built from TRBV19 and TRBJ1-1, with D uncertain. V was clipped by 6 bases and J by 5 bases, with 13 bases between them. The CDR3 has 13 residues. Germline V gives CDR1 LNHDA, CDR2 SQIVND (reference sequence). As DNA, the CDR3 is TGTGCCAGTAGCGTTAATACATGGACTGAAGCTTTCTTT. Its protein product is CASSVNTWTEAFF.

This chain uses TRBV9 with TRBJ2-1; D remains unclear. V was pared by 0 bases and J by 6 bases, with 7 bases between. The CDR3 sequence is 13 residues long. Germline V gene data show CDR1 as SGDLS and CDR2 as YYNGEE. The CDR3 protein is CASSVVPLNEQFF. The CDR3 DNA sequence: TGTGCCAGCAGCGTAGTGCCTCTCAATGAGCAGTTCTTC.

This clone was seen a single time. The chain carries TRBV18 and TRBJ1-2; D ambiguous. This CDR3 has 15 residues. Germline CDR1 reads KGHSH; CDR2 reads LQKENI. V gave up 6 bases and J gave up 6 bases, with 20 bases separating them. CDR3 nucleotide sequence: TGTGCCAGCTCCCTCGGACCCCCTCCTTTTAATGGCTACACCTTC. Translating it yields CASSLGPPPFNGYTF.

The chain is built from TRBV9 and TRBJ2-3; 9 positions match TRBD1. This CDR3 is 15 amino acids long. Germline-derived CDR1 and CDR2 are SGDLS and YYNGEE. V lost 2 bases to trimming and J lost 4 bases; unmatched junction nucleotides: 5. The CDR3 reads CASSVWTGVPDTQYF. The CDR3 DNA follows: TGTGCCAGCAGCGTCTGGACAGGGGTACCAGATACGCAGTATTTT.

This clone was counted a single time. The chain has TRBV24-1 and TRBJ2-2; D possibly corresponds to TRBD2 (5 bases). The CDR3 is made up of 16 amino acids. Germline V gene data show CDR1 as KGHDR and CDR2 as SFDVKD. V was cut by 3 bases and J by 3 bases, with 13 bases left in between. CDR3: CATSDGPSYHTGELFF. As DNA, the CDR3 is TGTGCCACCAGTGATGGCCCTAGCTATCACACCGGGGAGCTGTTTTTT.